This T cell receptor (beta chain) came from a study of shared clonotypes between healthy human individuals. Study-wide background: Used for every donor were three CD4 naive, three CD4 memory, two CD8 naive and one CD8 memory plate.

The table came from immunoSEQ multiplex PCR; TCRdb's copy has only in-frame clones and leaves some out. The sample yields about 2 million clones, 85% to 95% seen once. The receptor was isolated from a man in his late teens or twenties in good health. Sequencing was carried out using naive CD4+ T cells sorted from blood. Subset given: CD45RA+ positively selected.

CDR3 coding DNA: TGTGCCAGCTCACCAGGGGTGAGACAGTACTACGAGCAGTACTTC. As protein: CASSPGVRQYYEQYF. The gene calls are TRBV18 and TRBJ2-7, with D perhaps matching TRBD1 (5 bases). Germline-derived CDR1 and CDR2 are KGHSH and LQKENI. This CDR3 has 15 amino acids. The germline V and J ends were trimmed by 2 bases and 3 bases, with 14 bases remaining between them.